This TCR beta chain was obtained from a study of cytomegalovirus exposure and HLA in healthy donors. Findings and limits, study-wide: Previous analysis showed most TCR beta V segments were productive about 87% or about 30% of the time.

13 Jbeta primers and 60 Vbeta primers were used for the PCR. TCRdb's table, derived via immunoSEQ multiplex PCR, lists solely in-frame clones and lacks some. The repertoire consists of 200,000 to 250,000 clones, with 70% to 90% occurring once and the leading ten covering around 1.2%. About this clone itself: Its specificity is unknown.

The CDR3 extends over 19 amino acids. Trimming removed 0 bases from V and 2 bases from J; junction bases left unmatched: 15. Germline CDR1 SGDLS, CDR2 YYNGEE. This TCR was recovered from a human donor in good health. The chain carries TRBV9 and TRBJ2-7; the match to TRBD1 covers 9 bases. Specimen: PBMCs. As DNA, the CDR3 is TGTGCCAGCAGCGTAGGTTACGATAGGGGGACAGGGCCCACCTACGAGCAGTACTTC. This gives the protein CASSVGYDRGTGPTYEQYF.